The 22 T cell receptor beta chains presented below share a single source sample, sequenced in a study of T cell responses to AZD1222 COVID-19 vaccine (dated by TCRdb to about 2021). The intended sense of this specimen's time point label: about 28 days (+/-7) after the second vaccine dose. To prepare the library, the immunoSEQ multiplex PCR assay was applied. TCRdb stores this immuneACCESS table with in-frame sequences only. Part of the clones is absent; in the studies checked, under half of the shortfall reflects unresolved V genes, and no reason is known for the rest. The sample table contains about 100,000 clones; only one count was recorded for about 90% of them. Of the sample, 4.5% to 6% is held by the ten largest clones. Specimen: peripheral blood, collected 28 days after the second AZD1222 dose. Receptors were obtained from an adult who received the AZD1222 COVID-19 vaccine.

The gene calls are TRBV18 and TRBJ2-7; 11 nucleotides align to TRBD1. From germline, CDR1 is KGHSH and CDR2 LQKENI. The length of the CDR3 is 15 residues. V was clipped by 4 bases and J by 3 bases; unmatched bases: 5. The CDR3 nucleotides read TGTGCCAGCTCACTCGGACAGGGGGCCTTCTACGAGCAGTACTTC. Protein sequence: CASSLGQGAFYEQYF.

The chain joins TRBV5-1 to TRBJ1-5, with D tentatively TRBD1 (6 bases). Between the trimmed V and J ends, which lost 5 bases and 5 bases, there was a span of 14 bases. This CDR3 is built from 14 residues. Germline V lookup: CDR1 SGHRS, CDR2 YFSETQ. The CDR3 DNA sequence: TGCGCCAGCAGTTTTGGGGGCCCCGATCAGCCCCAGCATTTT. It translates to CASSFGGPDQPQHF.

V gene TRBV7-6 combines with J gene TRBJ2-7, with 13 nucleotides matching TRBD2. Trimming removed 5 bases from V and 3 bases from J; junction bases left unmatched: 19. Germline loops: CDR1 SGHVS, CDR2 FNYEAQ. This CDR3 is built from 20 residues. CDR3 coding DNA: TGTGCCAGCAGCCAAGAAACCGGGACTAGCGGGGTCCTCGAGATCTACGAGCAGTACTTC. This encodes CASSQETGTSGVLEIYEQYF.

This clone was recorded only once. V is TRBV5-5 and J is TRBJ2-5; 9 bases map to TRBD1. Germline loops: CDR1 SGHKS, CDR2 YYEKEE (reference sequence). This CDR3 comprises 15 residues. J lost 2 bases, V lost 4 bases, and 6 bases had no gene match. CDR3 amino acids: CASSAGQGNQETQYF. The CDR3 nucleotides read TGTGCCAGCAGCGCCGGACAGGGGAATCAAGAGACCCAGTACTTC. Drawing the rest from reference TRBV5-5 and TRBJ2-5, the complete variable domain is DAGVTQSPTHLIKTRGQQVTLRCSPISGHKSVSWYQQVLGQGPQFIFQYYEKEERGRGNFPDRFSARQFPNYSSELNVNALLLGDSALYLCASSAGQGNQETQYFGPGTRLLVL.

The V call is TRBV20-1, the J call TRBJ2-7, with D possibly TRBD1 on 6 matching bases. The V gene lost 3 bases and the J gene lost 5 bases, with 20 bases spanning the gap. This CDR3 region has 15 residues. CDR1 and CDR2 (germline): DFQATT, SNEGSKA (reference sequence). CDR3 in amino acids: CSASYSQGRIHEQYF. The DNA of the CDR3 is TGCAGTGCTAGTTACTCACAGGGTCGTATCCACGAGCAGTACTTC.

This chain joins TRBV3-1 (or the pseudogene TRBV3-2) and TRBJ1-5, with 7 bases aligning to TRBD1. Germline V gives CDR1 LGHDT, CDR2 YNNKEL (reference sequence). The CDR3 totals 17 residues. V lost 1 base to trimming and J lost 5 bases; unmatched junction nucleotides: 11. DNA of the CDR3: TGTGCCAGCAGCCAAGGAGTGTCGGGGACAGTAGATCAGCCCCAGCATTTT. It is translated as CASSQGVSGTVDQPQHF.

The genes are TRBV3-1 (or the pseudogene TRBV3-2) and TRBJ2-1; TRBD2 matches 9 bases. The CDR3 spans 15 residues. J gave up 9 bases and V 0 bases, and 6 bases lay outside the gene matches. The germline gives CDR1 LGHDT, CDR2 YNNKEL (reference sequence). CDR3 protein: CASSQDTLAGIEQFF. CDR3 nucleotide sequence: TGTGCCAGCAGCCAAGACACCCTAGCGGGGATTGAGCAGTTCTTC.

Written as DNA, the CDR3 is TGTGCCTGGAGTCCTGTCAATCAGCCCCAGCATTTT. It encodes CAWSPVNQPQHF. The chain carries TRBV30 and TRBJ1-5; the D is unclear. This CDR3 region has 12 residues. The germline gives CDR1 GTSNPN, CDR2 SVGIG (reference sequence). Trimming cost V 2 bases and J 3 bases, with 5 bases left between them.

The chain couples TRBV9 to TRBJ1-6, with no clear D. Germline V gives CDR1 SGDLS, CDR2 YYNGEE. The ends were cut back, 0 bases at V and 7 bases at J, with 8 bases in the middle. The length of the CDR3 is 14 residues. The CDR3 region has the DNA TGTGCCAGCAGCGTAGGTACAGAGAATTCACCCCTCCACTTT. As protein: CASSVGTENSPLHF.

The chain links TRBV6-2 or TRBV6-3 to TRBJ1-5; TRBD1 agrees at 8 bases. CDR1 is MNHEY, CDR2 SVGEGT, per germline. J lost 4 bases, V lost 5 bases, and 4 bases had no gene match. The CDR3 is 14 residues long. In DNA, the CDR3 is TGTGCCAGCAGTCGGGGACAGGAAAATCAGCCCCAGCATTTT. This translates into CASSRGQENQPQHF.

The rearrangement joins TRBV24-1 to TRBJ2-7, with 11 bases identical to TRBD1. CDR3 size: 15 residues. The V gene end was trimmed by 4 bases and the J gene end by 1 base; junction bases not matched to a gene: 2. Germline assignment: CDR1 KGHDR and CDR2 SFDVKD. CDR3 DNA: TGTGCCACCAGTGACGGGACAGGGGGGTCCTACGAGCAGTACTTC. Its translation is CATSDGTGGSYEQYF.

As DNA, the CDR3 is TGTGCCAGCAGTTCCACAGGGGACTATGGCTACACCTTC. Residues: CASSSTGDYGYTF. The rearrangement uses TRBV12-3 or TRBV12-4 and TRBJ1-2, with 7 nucleotides matching TRBD1. With 4 bases clipped from V and 3 bases from J, the junction kept 2 bases outside the gene matches. The CDR3 contains 13 residues.

DNA of the CDR3: TGTGCCAGCAGTCCTCTGGGGGACTTTTCACCCCTCCACTTT. It is translated as CASSPLGDFSPLHF. J is TRBJ1-6 and V is TRBV28; D is perhaps TRBD1 (5 bases). Trimming pared 5 bases from V and 9 bases from J, leaving 14 bases between. This CDR3 is built from 14 residues. Per the germline V gene, CDR1 is MDHEN and CDR2 is SYDVKM.

This chain connects TRBV6-5 to TRBJ2-1; 9 bases align to TRBD2. V lost 8 bases to trimming and J lost 7 bases; unmatched junction nucleotides: 9. The length of the CDR3 is 14 residues. The germline gives CDR1 MNHEY, CDR2 SVGAGI. CDR3 residues: CASEGAGGGNEQFF. The CDR3 DNA is TGTGCCAGCGAGGGAGCGGGGGGCGGGAATGAGCAGTTCTTC.

Concerning this clone itself: Distinct nucleotide sequences in the sample also encode this CDR3. The CDR3 nucleotides read TGTGCCAGCTCCCAGGGGCAGAACACTGAAGCTTTCTTT. This gives the protein CASSQGQNTEAFF. This chain links TRBV18 with TRBJ1-1; perhaps TRBD1 as D (6 bases). V gave up 6 bases and J gave up 1 base, with 9 bases separating them. The CDR3 length is 13 residues. The V gene's germline CDR1 is KGHSH and CDR2 LQKENI. The whole variable domain, remainder taken from reference TRBV18 and TRBJ1-1, is NAGVMQNPRHLVRRRGQEARLRCSPMKGHSHVYWYRQLPEEGLKFMVYLQKENIIDESGMPKERFSAEFPKEGPSILRIQQVVRGDSAAYFCASSQGQNTEAFFGQGTRLTVV.

The rearrangement links TRBV7-8 to TRBJ2-5; the match to TRBD1 covers 12 bases. V shed 0 bases and J 7 bases; nucleotides not matched to a gene: 6. CDR1 SGHVS and CDR2 FQNEAQ come from the germline V gene. CDR3 length: 16 residues. CDR3 protein: CASSLAGTGGARTQYF. CDR3 coding DNA: TGTGCCAGCAGCTTAGCGGGGACAGGGGGCGCGCGGACCCAGTACTTC.

This sequence joins TRBV7-9 and TRBJ2-1, with 10 bases that match TRBD2. J gave up 11 bases and V 2 bases, and 9 bases lay outside the gene matches. The CDR3 covers 15 residues. CDR1 and CDR2 (germline): SEHNR, FQNEAQ (reference sequence). CDR3 residues: CASSLNSGTSEQQFF. The CDR3 DNA is TGTGCCAGCAGCTTAAACTCCGGGACTAGCGAGCAGCAGTTCTTC.

This chain joins TRBV18 and TRBJ1-2; the D is unclear. The V end was cut by 3 bases, the J end by 0 bases, with 8 bases between. The CDR3 is 14 amino acids. The germline V gene encodes CDR1 KGHSH and CDR2 LQKENI. CDR3 amino acids: CASSPAETNYGYTF. As DNA, the CDR3 is TGTGCCAGCTCACCCGCAGAAACTAACTATGGCTACACCTTC.

This clone has just one count. The chain couples TRBV25-1 to TRBJ2-5; no reliable D call. The CDR3 is made up of 13 amino acids. V was cut by 2 bases and J by 9 bases, with 13 bases left in between. Germline V CDR1 and CDR2: MGHDK, SYGVNS. The CDR3, as DNA: TGTGCCAGCAGTGAAGCCGGTTTCTGGGCCCAGTACTTC. It yields the protein CASSEAGFWAQYF.

This chain links TRBV30 with TRBJ1-5; D gene uncertain. Deletions cut 1 base from V and 5 bases from J, with 9 bases between. From germline, CDR1 is GTSNPN and CDR2 SVGIG (reference sequence). The CDR3 runs to 13 residues. CDR3 in DNA: TGTGCCTGGAGTGGCGGCTACGATCAGCCCCAGCATTTT. This gives the protein CAWSGGYDQPQHF.

This rearrangement joins TRBV18 to TRBJ1-4; D ambiguous. This CDR3 contains 16 residues. The V end was cut by 2 bases, the J end by 8 bases, with 18 bases between. Germline V gene data show CDR1 as KGHSH and CDR2 as LQKENI. CDR3 sequence reads: CASSPSSGMIGEKLFF. In DNA, the CDR3 is TGTGCCAGCTCACCATCGTCCGGGATGATAGGGGAAAAACTGTTTTTT.

The genes are TRBV27 and TRBJ2-7; 9 bases are shared with TRBD1. CDR3 length: 14 residues. Germline V gene sequence: CDR1 MNHEY, CDR2 SMNVEV (reference sequence). V shed 6 bases, J shed 1 base, and the junction held 4 bases outside the gene matches. CDR3 in DNA: TGTGCCAGCAGGCCCGGGACAGGGTCCTACGAGCAGTACTTC. It yields the protein CASRPGTGSYEQYF.